These 26 T cell receptor beta chains were all obtained from the same sample, sequenced in a study of T-cell reconstitution after alpha-beta-depleted transplantation in children. Unique molecular identifiers were incorporated when the TCRbeta library was constructed. TCRdb independently ran MiXCR on the PCR reads; one entry per CDR3 protein. The table lists around 680,000 distinct CDR3 sequences, roughly 17% of them singletons, with 1.1% in the top ten. Sequencing used PBMCs from the stem cell graft donor, obtained from the stem cell graft. These receptors were obtained from a human donor who donated a stem cell graft to a child with acute myeloid leukemia.

This clonotype was recorded many times. The CDR3, as DNA: TGTGCCAGCAGCCTGCAGGGGACCGTAGCTGAAGCTTTCTTT. Translating it yields CASSLQGTVAEAFF. The rearrangement joins TRBV7-2 to TRBJ1-1, with D possibly matching TRBD1 (6 bases). V was shortened by 5 bases and J by 6 bases, with 16 bases between the two germline ends. Germline V gene sequence: CDR1 SGHTA, CDR2 FQGNSA. The CDR3 loop spans 14 amino acids.

As for this clonotype: It may be a read error: a sequence one base away is much more abundant. The V gene is TRBV20-1, the J gene TRBJ1-5; 8 bases align to TRBD1. In germline, CDR1 is DFQATT, CDR2 SNEGSKA (reference sequence). This CDR3 contains 18 residues. In nucleotides, the CDR3 is TGCTGTGCTAGAGATTTAAGGGCAGGGGGCGATAAAAGTCAGCCCCAGCATTTT. It yields the protein CCARDLRAGGDKSQPQHF.

With regard to this clonotype: A much larger clone sits a single nucleotide away, making a read error possible. The J gene is TRBJ2-1, the V gene TRBV4-3; D is unresolved. The CDR3 runs 15 residues. The V gene's germline CDR1 is LGHNA and CDR2 YSLEER. This CDR3 is CASSQEDLSYNDQFF. The CDR3 DNA is TGCGCCAGCAGCCAAGAAGACCTCTCCTACAATGACCAGTTCTTC.

The chain recombines TRBV12-3 or TRBV12-4 with TRBJ1-3, with D hard to call. The CDR3 contains 14 residues. V was shortened by 5 bases and J by 0 bases, with 8 bases between the two germline ends. CDR3 DNA: TGTGCCAGCAGTCCCGGCCTCTCTGGAAACACCATATATTTT. Its protein is CASSPGLSGNTIYF.

V usage is TRBV4-3 and J usage is TRBJ2-3; 8 bases align to TRBD2. Germline CDR1 and CDR2: LGHNA and YSLEER. Germline trimming cut 0 bases from V and 2 bases from J; bases unmatched to any gene: 7. This CDR3 has 17 amino acids. The CDR3 sequence is CASSQDWTSSVTDTQYF. The CDR3, as DNA: TGCGCCAGCAGCCAAGATTGGACTAGCTCAGTCACAGATACGCAGTATTTT.

This clonotype occurred a few times. The J gene is TRBJ1-6, the V gene TRBV7-9, with 9 bases matching TRBD1. The germline gives CDR1 SEHNR, CDR2 FQNEAQ (reference sequence). This CDR3 contains 15 residues. The trim removed 4 bases at V and 10 bases at J, leaving 8 bases unmatched. The CDR3 DNA reads TGTGCCAGCAGCTCCGGGACAGGGTCGGGCTCACCCCTCCACTTT. Translated, it gives CASSSGTGSGSPLHF.

The chain recombines TRBV7-9 with TRBJ1-1; D is ambiguous. V was trimmed by 6 bases and J by 1 base, leaving 9 bases between them. This CDR3 contains 13 residues. The germline V gene encodes CDR1 SEHNR and CDR2 FQNEAQ (reference sequence). The CDR3 DNA follows: TGTGCCAGCAGGTGGGCGAGGAACACTGAAGCTTTCTTT. This gives the protein CASRWARNTEAFF.

The CDR3 sequence: CASSPGRDSSQYF. The CDR3 region has the DNA TGTGCCAGCAGTCCTGGCCGGGACTCCTCGCAGTATTTT. The J gene is TRBJ2-3, the V gene TRBV12-3 or TRBV12-4, with TRBD2 as a possible D gene (6 bases). The CDR3 covers 13 residues. Trimming left V 5 bases short and J 10 bases short, with 16 bases between.

The chain links TRBV10-3 to TRBJ2-2; D perhaps matches TRBD2 (6 bases). The CDR3 covers 14 residues. CDR1 ENHRY and CDR2 SYGVKD come from the germline V gene. Trimming cost V 6 bases and J 5 bases, with 13 bases left between them. In nucleotides, the CDR3 is TGTGCCATCAGGCCGGGACTTGGGACCGGGGAGCTGTTTTTT. Its translation: CAIRPGLGTGELFF.

For this clonotype: Just one base apart from a much larger clone, this may be a read error. The chain employs TRBV29-1 and TRBJ2-7; D gene unclear. Trimming left V 3 bases short and J 9 bases short, with 15 bases between. The CDR3 is 12 amino acids. The germline CDR1 and CDR2 sequences are SQVTM and ANQGSEA. CDR3 bases: TGCAGCGTTGACGGGCAATCTAATGGGCAGTACTTC. It is translated as CSVDGQSNGQYF.

This clonotype was observed many times. J is TRBJ2-5 and V is TRBV5-5, with D possibly being TRBD1 or TRBD2 (6 bases each). This CDR3 has 16 residues. Germline values: CDR1 SGHKS, CDR2 YYEKEE (reference sequence). Trimming cost V 1 base and J 7 bases, with 20 bases left between them. The DNA of the CDR3 is TGTGCCAGCAGCTTGTATGGGGGGCAGCAGTCTGGGACCCAGTACTTC. Translation: CASSLYGGQQSGTQYF.

This sequence joins TRBV20-1 and TRBJ2-7, with D hard to call. The germline V gene has CDR1 DFQATT and CDR2 SNEGSKA (reference sequence). This CDR3 region has 12 residues. Trimming removed 3 bases from V and 4 bases from J, with 10 bases in between. The CDR3 nucleotides are TGCAGTGCTAGTCGGTCAAATTACGAGCAGTACTTC. Amino acids: CSASRSNYEQYF.

This clonotype came up a few times. The chain carries TRBV7-2 and TRBJ1-5; D uncertain. Germline CDR1 and CDR2: SGHTA and FQGNSA. The CDR3 extends over 15 amino acids. The ends were cut back, 5 bases at V and 3 bases at J, with 14 bases in the middle. The CDR3 region has the DNA TGTGCCAGCAGCGACCAACACGCCCCCAATCAGCCCCAGCATTTT. The encoded protein is CASSDQHAPNQPQHF. Filled out from reference TRBV7-2 and TRBJ1-5, the complete variable domain reads GAGVSQSPSNKVTEKGKDVELRCDPISGHTALYWYRQSLGQGLEFLIYFQGNSAPDKSGLPSDRFSAERTGGSVSTLTIQRTQQEDSAVYLCASSDQHAPNQPQHFGDGTRLSIL.

This clonotype was counted many times. This sequence joins TRBV12-3 or TRBV12-4 and TRBJ2-7, with 8 bases fitting TRBD1. This CDR3 has 12 residues. The ends lost 5 bases at V and 3 bases at J; junction bases unmatched: 0. The CDR3 loop is CASSDRGYEQYF. DNA of the CDR3: TGTGCCAGCAGTGACAGGGGCTACGAGCAGTACTTC.

This clonotype was seen a few times. V and J are TRBV27 and TRBJ2-1; D is possibly TRBD2 (6 bases). The CDR3 is 14 amino acids. CDR1 is MNHEY, CDR2 SMNVEV, per germline (reference sequence). The V end was cut by 2 bases, the J end by 5 bases, with 10 bases between. Here the CDR3 DNA reads TGTGCCAGCAGTTTAGCGGGGATGGACAATGAGCAGTTCTTC. It codes for CASSLAGMDNEQFF.

The CDR3 region has the DNA TGTGCCAGCAGGTCATTGCAAGATTCCTACGAGCAGTACTTC. Protein product: CASRSLQDSYEQYF. This chain uses TRBV6-2 or TRBV6-3 with TRBJ2-7; D call uncertain. Germline CDR1 and CDR2: MNHEY and SVGEGT. The CDR3 is 14 amino acids. The ends were cut back, 6 bases at V and 1 base at J, with 13 bases in the middle.

This clonotype was counted ten times or more. The chain recombines TRBV5-6 with TRBJ2-1; D is uncertain. Germline assignment: CDR1 SGHDT and CDR2 YYEEEE. V was pared by 4 bases and J by 3 bases, with 17 bases between. The CDR3 totals 16 residues. CDR3 DNA sequence: TGTGCCAGCAGCCGTGTCCGACCGCCAAACTACAATGAGCAGTTCTTC. Its translation: CASSRVRPPNYNEQFF.

This clonotype was observed at least ten times. This chain joins TRBV7-2 and TRBJ1-1; D perhaps matches TRBD1 (5 bases). Germline V lookup: CDR1 SGHTA, CDR2 FQGNSA. Trimming cost V 5 bases and J 0 bases, with 13 bases left between them. The CDR3 has 15 amino acids. The CDR3 DNA sequence: TGTGCCAGCAGCCCCAGACAGTACATGAACACTGAAGCTTTCTTT. Residues: CASSPRQYMNTEAFF.

The chain carries TRBV12-3 or TRBV12-4 and TRBJ2-7; D gene ambiguous. This CDR3 comprises 10 residues. Trimming cost V 4 bases and J 5 bases, with 3 bases left between them. CDR3 nucleotides: TGTGCCAGCAGTTATGACGAGCAGTACTTC. As protein: CASSYDEQYF.

This clonotype appeared many times. Sequence at one end of the junction differs from germline and may be a read error. CDR3 loop: CASSNSGVGYNEQFF. The CDR3 nucleotides are TGTGCCAGCAGTAACTCAGGGGTGGGTTACAATGAGCAGTTCTTC. The chain couples TRBV6-2 or TRBV6-3 to TRBJ2-1, with a weak D call TRBD1 (6 bases). Per the germline V gene, CDR1 is MNHEY and CDR2 is SVGEGT. CDR3 size: 15 residues.

This clonotype was detected many times. The V gene is TRBV20-1, the J gene TRBJ2-1, with a tentative D call TRBD1 (6 bases). Trimming pared 1 base from V and 0 bases from J, leaving 13 bases between. The germline V gene has CDR1 DFQATT and CDR2 SNEGSKA (reference sequence). The CDR3 loop spans 16 amino acids. The CDR3 loop is CSARALTGISYNEQFF. Here the CDR3 DNA reads TGCAGTGCTAGAGCCCTCACAGGGATCTCCTACAATGAGCAGTTCTTC.

Many counts were recorded for this clonotype. This chain joins TRBV29-1 and TRBJ2-7, with D possibly TRBD1 on 7 matching bases. The V gene lost 6 bases and the J gene lost 3 bases, with 15 bases spanning the gap. The CDR3 is 13 amino acids. Germline V gene sequence: CDR1 SQVTM, CDR2 ANQGSEA. CDR3 DNA sequence: TGCAGCGTGTCCGGGGGACAGATCTACGAGCAGTACTTC. Translated: CSVSGGQIYEQYF.

The table lists this clonotype with many counts. The chain recombines TRBV20-1 with TRBJ1-2; perhaps TRBD1 as D (6 bases). The CDR3 extends over 15 amino acids. Trimming cost V 2 bases and J 2 bases, with 15 bases left between them. Germline V gene data show CDR1 as DFQATT and CDR2 as SNEGSKA (reference sequence). CDR3 sequence: CSARSEQGLNYGYTF. DNA of the CDR3: TGCAGTGCTAGATCCGAACAGGGATTAAACTATGGCTACACCTTC.

This chain uses TRBV5-1 with TRBJ2-3, with 7 positions matching TRBD1. V lost 3 bases, J lost 2 bases, and 6 bases stayed unmatched. Per germline, CDR1 SGHRS and CDR2 YFSETQ. The CDR3 covers 15 residues. Written as DNA, the CDR3 is TGCGCCAGCAGCTGGGGACAGAAAATCACAGATACGCAGTATTTT. It yields the protein CASSWGQKITDTQYF.

Ten or more counts support this clonotype. The CDR3 DNA follows: TGCGCCAGCAGCCCGGAGCACCAGGATGAAAAACTGTTTTTT. This codes for CASSPEHQDEKLFF. The chain couples TRBV4-3 to TRBJ1-4; D remains ambiguous. The CDR3 is made up of 14 amino acids. Germline assignment: CDR1 LGHNA and CDR2 YSLEER. V was trimmed by 4 bases and J by 6 bases, leaving 12 bases between them.

This clonotype was recorded at least ten times. The chain joins TRBV20-1 to TRBJ1-5; TRBD1 is a possible D gene (6 bases). Germline V lookup: CDR1 DFQATT, CDR2 SNEGSKA (reference sequence). V was trimmed by 2 bases and J by 0 bases, leaving 14 bases between them. The CDR3 consists of 16 residues. This CDR3 reads CSARPHGQSSNQPQHF. The CDR3 coding sequence is TGCAGTGCTAGACCCCACGGACAGTCTAGCAATCAGCCCCAGCATTTT.